The 27 T cell receptor beta chains below were found in one sample sequenced in a study of T cell responses to AZD1222 COVID-19 vaccine. Repertoires were generated with immunoSEQ multiplex PCR, while TCRdb's copy carries only in-frame clones and drops some. The sample lists roughly 140,000 clones; more than 85% were seen once. The sample was peripheral blood, taken 28 days after the second AZD1222 dose. Source of these receptors: an adult who received the AZD1222 COVID-19 vaccine.

This chain connects TRBV27 to TRBJ2-1, with TRBD1 matching 7 bases. Germline-derived CDR1 and CDR2 are MNHEY and SMNVEV (reference sequence). The CDR3 covers 14 residues. The ends lost 3 bases at V and 8 bases at J; junction bases unmatched: 7. CDR3 coding DNA: TGTGCCAGCAGTTTTTATGAGGGGGCATATGAGCAGTTCTTC. It is translated as CASSFYEGAYEQFF.

In DNA form, the CDR3 reads TGTGCCTGGAGTCTCGGGACAGGGATAAATCAGCCCCAGCATTTT. This codes for CAWSLGTGINQPQHF. The chain combines TRBV30 with TRBJ1-5; 9 bases match TRBD1. There are 15 residues in the CDR3. Trimming removed 2 bases from V and 4 bases from J; junction bases left unmatched: 6. Germline CDR1 reads GTSNPN; CDR2 reads SVGIG (reference sequence).

DNA for the CDR3: TGTGCCAGCTCACCGGAGTTTCAGGGGACGGGCAATCAGCCCCAGCATTTT. The encoded protein is CASSPEFQGTGNQPQHF. The J gene is TRBJ1-5, the V gene TRBV18, with a possible D match to TRBD1 (6 bases). V shed 3 bases and J shed 2 bases, with 17 bases lying between them. CDR3 length: 17 residues. Looked up from germline, CDR1 is KGHSH and CDR2 is LQKENI.

The chain employs TRBV5-1 and TRBJ2-1; 9 bases are shared with TRBD1. CDR1 and CDR2 (germline): SGHRS, YFSETQ. V shed 1 base and J 8 bases; nucleotides not matched to a gene: 10. The CDR3 consists of 16 residues. The CDR3 region is CASSLSSDRGWDEQFF. The CDR3 DNA reads TGCGCCAGCAGCTTGTCCTCGGACAGGGGTTGGGATGAGCAGTTCTTC.

V gene TRBV12-5 combines with J gene TRBJ2-7; D is perhaps TRBD1 (6 bases). Germline values: CDR1 LGHNT, CDR2 FRNRAP. V lost 9 bases and J lost 3, with 18 bases in between. The CDR3 runs to 14 residues. The CDR3 here is CASSLLPGVYEQYF. The CDR3 DNA is TGTGCTAGCTCCCTTCTCCCAGGGGTCTACGAGCAGTACTTC.

The V call is TRBV3-1 (or the pseudogene TRBV3-2), the J call TRBJ2-7, with no clear D. Germline V gene lookup returns CDR1 LGHDT and CDR2 YNNKEL (reference sequence). CDR3 length equals 13 residues. Trimming shortened V by 3 bases and J by 3 bases, and 9 bases separated the two germline ends. This CDR3 is CASSHTDLYEQYF. CDR3 DNA: TGTGCCAGCAGCCATACAGATCTCTACGAGCAGTACTTC.

J is TRBJ2-1 and V is TRBV27, with TRBD2 matching 12 bases. This CDR3 contains 17 residues. Germline assignment: CDR1 MNHEY and CDR2 SMNVEV (reference sequence). The V segment lost 5 bases and the J segment 6 bases; nucleotides outside the gene matches: 11. Here the CDR3 reads CASSRGDRLAGVNEQFF. The CDR3 region has the DNA TGTGCCAGCAGTCGGGGGGACCGACTAGCGGGAGTCAATGAGCAGTTCTTC.

The rearrangement joins TRBV18 to TRBJ1-5, with 9 bases lining up with TRBD1. V trimming: 2 bases; J trimming: 0 bases; junction bases outside the gene matches: 14. Per the germline V gene, CDR1 is KGHSH and CDR2 is LQKENI. CDR3 length: 20 residues. The CDR3 DNA sequence: TGTGCCAGCTCACCATCGGGACAGGGTGCTTTCTTCTATAGCAATCAGCCCCAGCATTTT. Translation gives CASSPSGQGAFFYSNQPQHF.

V gene TRBV6-6 combines with J gene TRBJ1-2; a possible D gene is TRBD1 (6 bases). The germline CDR1 and CDR2 sequences are MNHNY and SVGAGI (reference sequence). The CDR3 totals 13 residues. V was clipped by 5 bases and J by 10 bases, with 17 bases between them. In DNA, the CDR3 is TGTGCCAGCAGTCCAAACCACAGGGAGCCCTACACCTTC. It encodes CASSPNHREPYTF.

This rearrangement joins TRBV2 to TRBJ2-7; D possibly uses TRBD1 or TRBD2 (5 bases each). Trimming removed 8 bases at V and 0 bases at J, with 5 bases between. CDR3 length: 11 residues. Looked up from germline, CDR1 is SNHLY and CDR2 is FYNNEI. The DNA for the CDR3 is TGTGCCAGCGGGACCTCCTACGAGCAGTACTTC. This gives the protein CASGTSYEQYF.

J is TRBJ2-1 and V is TRBV11-2; D might be TRBD2 (6 bases). Trimming cost V 5 bases and J 4 bases, with 27 bases left between them. In germline, CDR1 is SGHAT, CDR2 FQNNGV. The CDR3 has 19 residues. The CDR3: CASSPSISTGAVQYNEQFF. The CDR3, as DNA: TGTGCCAGCAGCCCCTCTATCTCGACGGGAGCGGTCCAATACAATGAGCAGTTCTTC.

V and J are TRBV12-3 or TRBV12-4 and TRBJ1-5, with D hard to call. V was trimmed by 4 bases and J by 5 bases, leaving 9 bases between them. The CDR3 extends over 13 amino acids. CDR3 sequence reads: CASSWETDQPQHF. As DNA, the CDR3 is TGTGCCAGCAGTTGGGAGACTGATCAGCCCCAGCATTTT.

The chain uses TRBV5-1 and TRBJ2-2; D gene ambiguous. The germline V and J ends were trimmed by 0 bases and 2 bases, with 11 bases remaining between them. The CDR3 has 16 residues. Germline V gene data show CDR1 as SGHRS and CDR2 as YFSETQ. CDR3 amino acids: CASSLGSPINTGELFF. In DNA form, the CDR3 reads TGCGCCAGCAGCTTGGGCAGCCCCATCAACACCGGGGAGCTGTTTTTT.

The chain is built from TRBV28 and TRBJ2-1; D is unclear. Trimming shortened V by 4 bases and J by 9 bases, and 13 bases separated the two germline ends. CDR1 and CDR2 (germline): MDHEN, SYDVKM. The CDR3 covers 13 residues. Here the CDR3 DNA reads TGTGCCAGCAGTTCCCCCTCTAGAAGTGAGCAGTTCTTC. Its protein product is CASSSPSRSEQFF.

The CDR3 protein is CASSPPQAGGRTEAFF. CDR3 DNA sequence: TGTGCCAGCTCACCACCTCAGGCAGGGGGCCGCACTGAAGCTTTCTTT. V is TRBV18 and J is TRBJ1-1; 8 bases map to TRBD1. This CDR3 region has 16 residues. In germline, CDR1 is KGHSH, CDR2 LQKENI. V was pared by 0 bases and J by 4 bases, with 7 bases of the junction left unmatched.

This clone was detected once. This chain connects TRBV12-3 or TRBV12-4 to TRBJ1-2; unclear D gene. Trimming shortened V by 7 bases and J by 4 bases, and 7 bases separated the two germline ends. The CDR3 spans 11 residues. The chain's CDR3 is CASTLGYGYTF. CDR3 DNA: TGTGCCAGCACCCTCGGCTATGGCTACACCTTC.

The chain carries TRBV14 and TRBJ2-7, with TRBD2 as a possible D gene (5 bases). Per the germline V gene, CDR1 is SGHDN and CDR2 is FVKESK. V gave up 4 bases and J gave up 4 bases, with 14 bases separating them. The CDR3 has 14 amino acids. CDR3 DNA: TGTGCCAGCAGCCCTCGAAGGACTTATTACGAGCAGTACTTC. This encodes CASSPRRTYYEQYF.

The chain couples TRBV7-2 to TRBJ2-1, with 8 bases matching TRBD1. Germline CDR1 and CDR2: SGHTA and FQGNSA. The CDR3 consists of 16 residues. Trimming at V came to 5 bases and at J to 7 bases, leaving 13 bases not matched to a gene. Here the CDR3 reads CASSPRPGQGANEQFF. CDR3 nucleotides: TGTGCCAGCAGCCCCCGGCCAGGGCAGGGGGCGAATGAGCAGTTCTTC.

CDR3 protein: CAISELGKRGYTF. The CDR3 DNA is TGTGCCATCAGTGAGTTGGGGAAGCGAGGCTACACCTTC. The rearrangement joins TRBV10-3 to TRBJ1-2; D ambiguous. The CDR3 is 13 residues long. Trimming pared 1 base from V and 8 bases from J, leaving 11 bases between. Germline V CDR1 and CDR2: ENHRY, SYGVKD.

The chain couples TRBV19 to TRBJ1-4; maybe TRBD1 (6 bases). Trimming removed 7 bases from V and 3 bases from J, with 18 bases in between. This CDR3 is 16 amino acids long. CDR1 is LNHDA, CDR2 SQIVND, per germline (reference sequence). CDR3 sequence (DNA): TGTGCCAGTACCGAGTTCCCACAGGGCCCTAATGAAAAACTGTTTTTT. Translating it yields CASTEFPQGPNEKLFF.

The V gene is TRBV5-3, the J gene TRBJ2-3; D is possibly TRBD2 (5 bases). TRBV5-3 is marked as an open reading frame, function uncertain. Trimming cost V 2 bases and J 2 bases, with 18 bases left between them. This CDR3 comprises 17 residues. The CDR3 DNA follows: TGTGCCAGAAGCTTCCGTCCCCAGGAGGCGACCACAGATACGCAGTATTTT. Translated: CARSFRPQEATTDTQYF.

The V gene is TRBV21-1, the J gene TRBJ2-7; TRBD1 is taken as the D call from the table, unchecked against the DNA. TRBV21-1 is marked as a pseudogene. The CDR3 extends over 12 amino acids. CDR3 region: CASPVRGYEQYF. CDR3 nucleotides: TGTGCCAGCCCCGTAAGGGGCTACGAGCAGTACTTC.

This chain connects TRBV12-3 or TRBV12-4 to TRBJ1-6; unclear D gene. CDR3 length: 13 amino acids. Between the trimmed V and J ends, which lost 6 bases and 3 bases, there was a span of 6 bases. CDR3 bases: TGTGCCAGCAGAGTGAGCTATAATTCACCCCTCCACTTT. Translating it yields CASRVSYNSPLHF.

The CDR3, as DNA: TGCGCCAGCAGCTTGTCGGCCAGGGGAGACGACATTCAGTACTTC. Amino acids: CASSLSARGDDIQYF. This chain connects TRBV5-1 to TRBJ2-4; TRBD1 might be the D (6 bases). Trimming shortened V by 1 base and J by 8 bases, and 16 bases separated the two germline ends. CDR1 and CDR2 (germline): SGHRS, YFSETQ. This CDR3 contains 15 residues.

Of note for this clone: The same CDR3 arises from other DNA sequences in this sample as well. This chain uses TRBV11-2 with TRBJ2-7; 12 nucleotides line up with TRBD2. Germline CDR1 SGHAT, CDR2 FQNNGV. V dropped 1 base and J dropped 4; count of bases not matched to a gene: 2. This CDR3 contains 15 residues. CDR3 nucleotide sequence: TGTGCCAGCAGCTTAGGACTAGCGGGAGCGTACGAGCAGTACTTC. It encodes CASSLGLAGAYEQYF.

The chain links TRBV6-5 to TRBJ2-1, with D uncertain. The germline V gene has CDR1 MNHEY and CDR2 SVGAGI. The length of the CDR3 is 15 residues. The ends were cut back, 4 bases at V and 0 bases at J, with 10 bases in the middle. The CDR3 loop is CASSSLIHSYNEQFF. DNA for the CDR3: TGTGCCAGCAGTTCTCTAATTCACTCCTACAATGAGCAGTTCTTC.

The chain combines TRBV6-1 with TRBJ1-2; 9 bases are shared with TRBD1. The CDR3 covers 16 residues. The trim removed 4 bases at V and 8 bases at J, leaving 14 bases unmatched. Germline V lookup: CDR1 MNHNS, CDR2 SASEGT. For the CDR3, the DNA is TGTGCCAGCAGTGCTACGGGCGGGACAGGGTCGCGCGGCTACACCTTC. As protein: CASSATGGTGSRGYTF.